This TCR beta chain derives from a study of blood T cell repertoires in COVID-19 (dated by TCRdb to the early 2020s). Study-wide context: Collaborator samples came from the United States, Italy and Spain and covered acute and convalescent phases of COVID-19. Where available, HLA class I and class II types were obtained from metadata supplied by the sample provider rather than from assay-based typing. Deeply sampled blood TCRbeta repertoires from subjects exposed to, actively infected with, or recovered from COVID-19 were included in the dataset. The samples were drawn from the first 160 participants of the ongoing ImmuneRACE study and from some 1,300 subjects provided by 6 global collaborators. A de-identified subject ID, COVID-19 status, age in years and sex were almost always included in the sample metadata. A freely available public database, intended as a resource for researchers studying the immune response to SARS-CoV-2, is where the repertoires were released. The material from the prospective study consisted of cDNA or gDNA derived from T cells, B-cell-depleted T cells, or PBMCs. General findings and caveats noted by the study authors: The amount of clinical and demographic metadata varied by source and participant and was provided uncurated.

This clone was picked up a small number of times. Its cognate antigen has yet to be identified. Base qualities are not provided; no much larger clone lies one nucleotide away. The collaborating institutions used their own protocols to collect whole blood in K2EDTA tubes. For TCRbeta analysis, collaborators shipped samples in one of three forms: frozen whole blood, isolated PBMCs, or DNA extracted from either of those sample types. TCRbeta CDR3 regions were amplified from genomic DNA by means of the immunoSEQ Assay, a bias-controlled multiplex PCR. Per the authors' processing: Nucleated cell counts per sample were estimated from amplification of reference gene primers within the assay. To quantify the absolute abundance of each unique TCRbeta CDR3 rearrangement, sequence reads were collapsed and filtered. Productive Simpson clonality was computed per sample as the square root of Simpson's diversity index over productive rearrangements. In TCRdb, the immuneACCESS table is reduced to in-frame sequences with V and J assigned. These tables do not hold every clone; where another copy was compared, an unresolved V gene accounts for under half, and the others remain unexplained. D and trimming come from the DNA, and the V and J calls and clone size come from that table. Present in this sample are around 290,000 clones, roughly 91% of which were seen just once. The ten most abundant clones make up about 4.6% of the sample.

The V and J ends are trimmed by 3 bases and 3 bases, leaving 12 bases between them. CDR1 SGHRS and CDR2 YFSETQ are derived from the germline V gene. From cysteine to phenylalanine, the CDR3 is 14 amino acids long. Only CDR3 DNA is held: 42 bases, read in frame from base 1. The origin of this receptor is a man aged 40-55 years with acute or convalescent COVID-19. Sequenced sample: peripheral blood. Recombination linked TRBV5-1 to TRBJ1-2; no confident D gene assignment can be made. The bases read TGCGCCAGCAGCTACTCCGGAGACGACTATGGCTACACCTTC. Its product reads: CASSYSGDDYGYTF. Supplemented by the reference TRBV5-1 and TRBJ1-2 proteins around the CDR3, the complete variable domain is KAGVTQTPRYLIKTRGQQVTLSCSPISGHRSVSWYQQTPGQGLQFLFEYFSETQRNKGNFPGRFSGRQFSNSRSEMNVSTLELGDSALYLCASSYSGDDYGYTFGSGTRLTVV.